This T cell receptor beta chain is from a study of shared clonotypes between healthy human individuals. Germline-derived CDR1 and CDR2 are MGHRA and YSYEKL. The V gene end was trimmed by 2 bases and the J gene end by 3 bases; junction bases not matched to a gene: 8. The CDR3 runs 16 residues. In the naive CD8 group, cells lacked CD45RO and were positively selected for CCR7, so terminally differentiated effector memory CD45RA+ cells were left out. All donors qualified as healthy HIV-negative adults and had experienced no recent acute infections or vaccinations. TCRdb keeps only in-frame clones here, not all; method: immunoSEQ multiplex PCR. The sample has roughly 1,800,000 clones; just under 95% are singletons.

The TCR originated in a man aged 18 to 30 in good health. The V call is TRBV4-1, the J call TRBJ2-7; 9 bases fit TRBD1. The sample consisted of naive CD8+ T cells sorted from blood. DNA of the CDR3: TGCGCCAGCAGCCAAAACCCGGGACAGGGTATCTACGAGCAGTACTTC. The encoded protein is CASSQNPGQGIYEQYF.